The 27 T cell receptor beta chains listed next were all sequenced from one sample in a study of shared clonotypes between healthy human individuals. Method: immunoSEQ multiplex PCR; TCRdb's copy keeps in-frame clones and lacks some. The sample holds more than 1 million clones, 75% to 85% seen once. The sample was memory CD4+ T cells from PBMCs. Described subset: CD45RA-negative fraction. These receptors came from a man aged 18 to 35 in good health. Some clones in this sample may be carry-over from other donors' samples.

The rearrangement joins TRBV6-5 to TRBJ1-1, with D tentatively TRBD1 (5 bases). V was clipped by 8 bases and J by 0 bases, with 10 bases between them. The CDR3 runs to 13 residues. Germline CDR1 and CDR2: MNHEY and SVGAGI. DNA for the CDR3: TGTGCCAGCTACGGGACGGTGAACACTGAAGCTTTCTTT. Protein product: CASYGTVNTEAFF.

CDR3 protein: CASSEGGGALSYEQYF. The CDR3 DNA is TGTGCCAGCAGTGAAGGAGGCGGGGCCCTCTCCTACGAGCAGTACTTC. The rearrangement joins TRBV2 to TRBJ2-7; maybe TRBD2 (6 bases). The CDR3 loop spans 16 amino acids. Germline V gene lookup returns CDR1 SNHLY and CDR2 FYNNEI. V lost 1 base, J lost 0 bases, and 13 bases lay in between.

This clone was seen more than once but under ten times. This sequence joins TRBV5-6 and TRBJ1-5, with D possibly matching TRBD1 (6 bases). The CDR3 spans 16 residues. Germline V CDR1 and CDR2: SGHDT, YYEEEE. V was shortened by 1 base and J by 6 bases, with 17 bases between the two germline ends. The CDR3 DNA follows: TGTGCCAGCAGCTTGTGGGGGCCAGGCGGGGGTCAGCCCCAGCATTTT. Translation gives CASSLWGPGGGQPQHF. Combining the CDR3 with reference TRBV5-6 and TRBJ1-5 gives the whole variable domain DAGVTQSPTHLIKTRGQQVTLRCSPKSGHDTVSWYQQALGQGPQFIFQYYEEEERQRGNFPDRFSGHQFPNYSSELNVNALLLGDSALYLCASSLWGPGGGQPQHFGDGTRLSIL.

The rearrangement uses TRBV2 and TRBJ1-1; the match to TRBD1 covers 11 bases. After removal of 7 bases from V and 5 bases from J, the junction contained 6 bases not matched to a gene. CDR3 length: 14 amino acids. Per the germline V gene, CDR1 is SNHLY and CDR2 is FYNNEI. This CDR3 is CASTGTGGDTEAFF. The DNA for the CDR3 is TGTGCCAGCACCGGGACAGGGGGTGATACTGAAGCTTTCTTT. The full variable domain, completed using reference TRBV2 and TRBJ1-1, is EPEVTQTPSHQVTQMGQEVILRCVPISNHLYFYWYRQILGQKVEFLVSFYNNEISEKSEIFDDQFSVERPDGSNFTLKIRSTKLEDSAMYFCASTGTGGDTEAFFGQGTRLTVV.

The chain carries TRBV25-1 and TRBJ1-2, with D perhaps matching TRBD1 (6 bases). The ends were cut back, 5 bases at V and 3 bases at J, with 10 bases in the middle. In germline, CDR1 is MGHDK, CDR2 SYGVNS. The CDR3 extends over 13 amino acids. The CDR3 protein is CASSKGGDYGYTF. As DNA, the CDR3 is TGTGCCAGCAGTAAGGGGGGCGACTATGGCTACACCTTC.

The chain uses TRBV10-2 and TRBJ2-1; TRBD2 aligns across 9 bases. Germline-derived CDR1 and CDR2 are WSHSY and SAAADI. With V trimmed by 0 bases and J by 15 bases, 9 bases remained unmatched. The CDR3 sequence is 14 residues long. CDR3 in DNA: TGCGCCAGCAGTGAGTCGGGGACTAGCTTTAGGCCGTTCTTC. Protein sequence: CASSESGTSFRPFF.

This clone was detected many times. CDR3 DNA: TGTGCCAGCAAGTTTACGCGGCCCTACAATGAGCAGTTCTTC. Protein: CASKFTRPYNEQFF. The chain couples TRBV2 to TRBJ2-1; D remains unclear. V was pared by 7 bases and J by 2 bases, with 12 bases between. This CDR3 comprises 14 residues. Germline CDR1 SNHLY, CDR2 FYNNEI.

The CDR3 region has the DNA TGTGCCAGCAGTGTTACGGTTCGGTCAGATACGCAGTATTTT. Its translation is CASSVTVRSDTQYF. V usage is TRBV2 and J usage is TRBJ2-3; D is ambiguous. CDR1 SNHLY and CDR2 FYNNEI come from the germline V gene. With 4 bases removed from V and 4 bases from J, the gap between germline ends came to 12 bases. The CDR3 has 14 residues.

V gene TRBV11-3 combines with J gene TRBJ2-7, with TRBD2 matching over 7 bases. With 0 bases clipped from V and 5 bases from J, the junction kept 10 bases outside the gene matches. The V gene's germline CDR1 is SGHNT and CDR2 YENEEA. The CDR3 is made up of 16 amino acids. The DNA of the CDR3 is TGTGCCAGCAGCTTAGATGGAGCGGGGCCCGCGGACGAGCAGTACTTC. Translation: CASSLDGAGPADEQYF.

J is TRBJ2-5 and V is TRBV18, with a possible D match to TRBD2 (6 bases). In germline, CDR1 is KGHSH, CDR2 LQKENI. This CDR3 region has 15 residues. Trimming took off 3 bases at V and 5 bases at J, with 16 bases between the two ends. Written as DNA, the CDR3 is TGTGCCAGCTCACCCGGACTATCGGAGGGGGAGACCCAGTACTTC. Protein: CASSPGLSEGETQYF.

The chain carries TRBV11-2 and TRBJ2-5; possible D gene TRBD2, 6 bases. Between the trimmed V and J ends, which lost 0 bases and 6 bases, there was a span of 11 bases. Germline values: CDR1 SGHAT, CDR2 FQNNGV. The CDR3 covers 14 residues. CDR3 sequence: CASSLDGGSKTQYF. The DNA of the CDR3 is TGTGCCAGCAGCTTAGATGGGGGGAGTAAGACCCAGTACTTC.

Concerning this clone: Compared with germline, one end of the junction differs, possibly owing to a read error. The V and J genes are TRBV29-1 and TRBJ2-7, with 14 bases matching TRBD2. There are 13 residues in the CDR3. Germline V CDR1 and CDR2: SQVTM, ANQGSEA. The CDR3 loop is CSVGTSGSYEQHF. For the CDR3, the DNA is TGCAGCGTCGGGACTAGCGGGAGCTACGAGCAGCACTTC.

This rearrangement joins TRBV5-4 to TRBJ1-2; tentative D call: TRBD1 (6 bases). The CDR3 covers 15 residues. CDR1 is SGHNT, CDR2 YYREEE, per germline (reference sequence). V gave up 3 bases and J gave up 4 bases, with 16 bases separating them. CDR3 bases: TGTGCCAGCAGCTACGGGGACATTCCATCCTATGGCTACACCTTC. It specifies CASSYGDIPSYGYTF. Full variable domain (remainder filled in from reference TRBV5-4 and TRBJ1-2): ETGVTQSPTHLIKTRGQQVTLRCSSQSGHNTVSWYQQALGQGPQFIFQYYREEENGRGNFPPRFSGLQFPNYSSELNVNALELDDSALYLCASSYGDIPSYGYTFGSGTRLTVV.

The CDR3 nucleotides read TGTGCCTGGGGGACCTGGACAGCCCCCGAATTGGACATTCAGTACTTC. Residues: CAWGTWTAPELDIQYF. This chain joins TRBV30 and TRBJ2-4; a weak D match, TRBD1 (6 bases). V was trimmed by 5 bases and J by 8 bases, leaving 25 bases between them. Germline-derived CDR1 and CDR2 are GTSNPN and SVGIG (reference sequence). The CDR3 has 16 amino acids.

This clone was seen a few times. The V gene is TRBV29-1, the J gene TRBJ2-1; D not certain. Germline V gene sequence: CDR1 SQVTM, CDR2 ANQGSEA. The ends were cut back, 3 bases at V and 6 bases at J, with 3 bases in the middle. CDR3 size: 10 residues. The CDR3 loop is CSVDFNEQFF. CDR3 coding DNA: TGCAGCGTTGATTTCAATGAGCAGTTCTTC.

This chain uses TRBV15 with TRBJ1-4, with D uncertain. Trimming took 0 bases from V and 7 from J, leaving 12 bases between them. Germline CDR1 LNHNV, CDR2 YYDKDF (reference sequence). This CDR3 has 15 residues. The CDR3 DNA is TGTGCCACCAGCAGAGATTACCGGTCAGCTGAAAAACTGTTTTTT. Amino acid sequence: CATSRDYRSAEKLFF. The full variable domain, rest sourced from reference TRBV15 and TRBJ1-4, is DAMVIQNPRYQVTQFGKPVTLSCSQTLNHNVMYWYQQKSSQAPKLLFHYYDKDFNNEADTPDNFQSRRPNTSFCFLDIRSPGLGDTAMYLCATSRDYRSAEKLFFGSGTQLSVL.

This chain uses TRBV4-2 with TRBJ1-3; a weak D match, TRBD1 (5 bases). Between the trimmed V and J ends, which lost 0 bases and 0 bases, there was a span of 9 bases. CDR3 length: 16 amino acids. Looked up from germline, CDR1 is LGHNA and CDR2 is YNFKEQ. CDR3 region: CASSQDWGSSGNTIYF. The CDR3 DNA follows: TGTGCCAGCAGCCAAGATTGGGGGAGCTCTGGAAACACCATATATTTT.

The rearrangement links TRBV6-1 to TRBJ2-5, with D possibly being TRBD2 (5 bases). Germline V CDR1 and CDR2: MNHNS, SASEGT. Trimming took off 6 bases at V and 5 bases at J, with 13 bases between the two ends. The CDR3 has 13 residues. CDR3 sequence: CASSLGLGETQYF. Here the CDR3 DNA reads TGTGCCAGCAGCCTCGGACTGGGGGAGACCCAGTACTTC.

The chain recombines TRBV13 with TRBJ2-6; D may be TRBD1 (6 bases). The germline V gene encodes CDR1 PRHDT and CDR2 FYEKMQ (reference sequence). V was cut by 5 bases and J by 8 bases, with 16 bases left in between. The CDR3 runs to 15 residues. The CDR3 region is CASSLGTWRTNVLTF. Written as DNA, the CDR3 is TGTGCCAGCAGCCTGGGGACATGGAGGACCAACGTCCTGACTTTC.

The CDR3 region has the DNA TGTGCCAGCACACTCGGAGGGGCGGCAGATACGCAGTATTTT. Its protein is CASTLGGAADTQYF. The J gene is TRBJ2-3, the V gene TRBV6-6, with D tentatively TRBD2 (6 bases). Trimming took 7 bases from V and 4 from J, leaving 15 bases between them. There are 14 residues in the CDR3. Germline-derived CDR1 and CDR2 are MNHNY and SVGAGI (reference sequence).

This clone was observed a handful of times. This chain links TRBV2 with TRBJ1-2; 12 bases align to TRBD1. Germline V gene data show CDR1 as SNHLY and CDR2 as FYNNEI. V gave up 7 bases and J gave up 5 bases; unmatched junction bases: 5. The CDR3 loop spans 14 amino acids. The CDR3 protein is CASIGDRGLYGYTF. The CDR3 region has the DNA TGTGCCAGCATCGGGGACAGGGGGCTGTATGGCTACACCTTC.

This clone appeared a few times. The chain joins TRBV19 to TRBJ1-1; 8 nucleotides align to TRBD1. Germline CDR1 reads LNHDA; CDR2 reads SQIVND (reference sequence). Trimming at V came to 7 bases and at J to 4 bases, leaving 8 bases not matched to a gene. The CDR3 has 14 amino acids. The CDR3 loop reads CASMNGQGATEAFF. Here the CDR3 DNA reads TGTGCCAGTATGAACGGGCAGGGGGCCACTGAAGCTTTCTTT.

This chain links TRBV5-1 with TRBJ2-3; 9 bases are shared with TRBD1. The CDR3 consists of 14 residues. J lost 5 bases, V lost 1 base, and 2 bases had no gene match. The germline V gene encodes CDR1 SGHRS and CDR2 YFSETQ. The CDR3 DNA follows: TGCGCCAGCAGCTTGACAGGGGGCCGAGATACGCAGTATTTT. It yields the protein CASSLTGGRDTQYF.

With regard to this clone: This may be a read error: a much more frequent sequence differs by one nucleotide. The chain links TRBV11-2 to TRBJ2-1; perhaps TRBD2 as D (5 bases). CDR3 length equals 14 residues. The germline V gene has CDR1 SGHAT and CDR2 FQNNGV. Trimming stripped 5 bases from V and 5 bases from J, with 13 bases between. CDR3: CASSRGIANNEQFF. Written as DNA, the CDR3 is TGTGCCAGCAGCAGAGGGATAGCGAACAATGAGCAGTTCTTC.

The V and J genes are TRBV7-9 and TRBJ2-7, with 7 positions matching TRBD1. J was trimmed by 4 bases and V by 4 bases; bases with no gene match: 7. The length of the CDR3 is 14 residues. Germline-derived CDR1 and CDR2 are SEHNR and FQNEAQ (reference sequence). The CDR3 DNA is TGTGCCAGCAGCTCGAACCCAGGGGGATACGAGCAGTACTTC. Residues: CASSSNPGGYEQYF.

In its sample, this clone was seen many times. This CDR3 is also generated by other DNA sequences in the sample. The chain joins TRBV28 to TRBJ2-7; D ambiguous. CDR3 size: 12 residues. Germline-derived CDR1 and CDR2 are MDHEN and SYDVKM. Trimming took off 7 bases at V and 0 bases at J, with 7 bases between the two ends. The CDR3 DNA is TGTGCCAGCACCGGCAGCTCCTACGAGCAGTACTTC. It translates to CASTGSSYEQYF.

This rearrangement joins TRBV4-2 to TRBJ2-3; 8 bases align to TRBD2. Germline-derived CDR1 and CDR2 are LGHNA and YNFKEQ. CDR3 length: 17 residues. Losses at the gene ends were 3 bases for V and 2 bases for J; bases not matched to a gene: 10. Here the CDR3 reads CASSHGSGTRPTDTQYF. As DNA, the CDR3 is TGTGCCAGCAGCCACGGGTCCGGGACTAGGCCCACAGATACGCAGTATTTT.